This TCR beta chain was recovered during a study of T cell repertoires in cytomegalovirus infection. The overall study: Signatures in public TCR beta sequences pointed to both CMV infection and matching HLA type. Study-wide points: HLA-C-restricted, CMV-specific TCR beta clonotypes were dominant ex vivo. Summed frequency of public TCR beta families distinguished CMV carriers with the relevant HLA.

The V gene's germline CDR1 is SEHNR and CDR2 FQNEAQ (reference sequence). With V trimmed by 3 bases and J by 6 bases, 3 bases remained unmatched. The CDR3 length is 15 residues. This clonotype turned up a few times. Its antigen is unknown. TCRdb recomputed calls from the reads with MiXCR, one row per CDR3 protein. The sample comprises roughly 500,000 distinct CDR3 sequences, more than 15% of which are singletons, and around 25% rests with the top ten. This sequence joins TRBV7-9 and TRBJ2-2, with 11 positions matching TRBD2. Sequenced input: CD8+ T cells from PBMCs. The source of this sequence is a human donor in good health (CMV status not recorded). Some clones in this sample may be carry-over from other donors' samples. Here the CDR3 DNA reads TGTGCCAGCAGCTTCCTAGCGGGAGGACCCGGGGAGCTGTTTTTT. Residues: CASSFLAGGPGELFF. Together with reference TRBV7-9 and TRBJ2-2, the CDR3 gives the full variable domain: DTGVSQNPRHKITKRGQNVTFRCDPISEHNRLYWYRQTLGQGPEFLTYFQNEAQLEKSRLLSDRFSAERPKGSFSTLEIQRTEQGDSAMYLCASSFLAGGPGELFFGEGSRLTVL.